The following is a TCR beta chain sequence with its context. The antigen is unknown. The sample originates from a study of graft-versus-host responses after intestinal transplantation. Repertoires were generated with immunoSEQ multiplex PCR, while TCRdb's copy carries only in-frame clones and drops some. The repertoire holds approximately 88,000 clones, approximately 87% seen once, with less than 0.12% in the top ten. CDR1 is SGDLS and CDR2 is YYNGEE in the germline V gene. The CDR3 is 10 residues long. The V and J ends lost 7 bases and 10 bases respectively, with 9 bases between them. Sequences were derived from unstimulated CD4+ T cells sorted from spleen or lymph node cells, sampled before intestinal transplant. The V and J genes are TRBV9 and TRBJ2-1, with no clear D. This clonotype was obtained from a human donor who received an intestinal transplant. The CDR3 bases are TGTGCCAGCCAAATCGCGGAGCAGTTCTTC. Translating it yields CASQIAEQFF.